These T cell receptor beta chains were read from a single sample in a study of shared clonotypes between healthy human individuals. Produced via immunoSEQ multiplex PCR; TCRdb's table is partial and in-frame only. The sample holds about 1.5 million clones, roughly 96% seen once. The sample comprised naive CD4+ T cells sorted from blood. The origin of the receptors is a man in his thirties or forties in good health. Each CDR3 is given with its conserved first and last residue. D genes are given only for firm matches. Size tells how often a clone was seen (once, few, many) or the class of an expanded clone, and some rows leave it out.

j_call: TRBJ2-2; d_call: NA; clone_size: NA; v_call: TRBV10-1; cdr3_aa: CASSEVSGAAGELFF; cdr3_nt: TGCGCCAGCAGTGAGGTTTCGGGAGCCGCCGGGGAGCTGTTTTTT
j_call: TRBJ1-2; d_call: NA; clone_size: NA; v_call: TRBV30; cdr3_aa: CAWSGQELGGYTF; cdr3_nt: TGTGCCTGGAGTGGCCAGGAGTTGGGCGGCTACACCTTC
j_call: TRBJ2-7; d_call: NA; clone_size: once; v_call: TRBV28; cdr3_aa: CASSLWVENSEQYF; cdr3_nt: TGTGCCAGCAGTTTGTGGGTGGAGAACTCCGAGCAGTACTTC
j_call: TRBJ1-3; d_call: NA; clone_size: NA; v_call: TRBV7-9; cdr3_aa: CASTPMAFSGNTIYF; cdr3_nt: TGTGCCAGCACCCCGATGGCGTTCTCTGGAAACACCATATATTTT
j_call: TRBJ2-7; d_call: NA; clone_size: NA; v_call: TRBV2; cdr3_aa: CASSEPALDEQYF; cdr3_nt: TGTGCCAGCAGTGAACCCGCACTTGACGAGCAGTACTTC
j_call: TRBJ2-5; d_call: TRBD1; clone_size: NA; v_call: TRBV6-5; cdr3_aa: CASSLRRGRETQYF; cdr3_nt: TGTGCCAGCAGCCTCCGTAGGGGGCGAGAGACCCAGTACTTC
j_call: TRBJ2-7; d_call: TRBD2; clone_size: NA; v_call: TRBV14; cdr3_aa: CASSRKISPPSGRSTYEQYF; cdr3_nt: TGTGCCAGCAGCCGAAAGATAAGTCCCCCCAGCGGGAGGTCCACCTACGAGCAGTACTTC
j_call: TRBJ2-7; d_call: NA; clone_size: NA; v_call: TRBV28; cdr3_aa: CASSLSGIYEQYF; cdr3_nt: TGTGCCAGCAGTTTATCAGGGATCTACGAGCAGTACTTC
j_call: TRBJ1-2; d_call: NA; clone_size: NA; v_call: TRBV18; cdr3_aa: CASSPPAPLYGYTF; cdr3_nt: TGTGCCAGCTCACCTCCAGCCCCCCTCTATGGCTACACCTTC
j_call: TRBJ1-2; d_call: NA; clone_size: NA; v_call: TRBV7-2; cdr3_aa: CASSLLIQGRIPGRSGYTF; cdr3_nt: TGTGCCAGCAGCCTCCTTATCCAGGGGCGAATACCGGGAAGGAGTGGCTACACCTTC
j_call: TRBJ2-4; d_call: TRBD1; clone_size: NA; v_call: TRBV7-9; cdr3_aa: CASSQDRVKNIQYF; cdr3_nt: TGTGCCAGCAGCCAGGACAGGGTTAAAAACATTCAGTACTTC
j_call: TRBJ2-3; d_call: NA; clone_size: NA; v_call: TRBV5-1; cdr3_aa: CASSTYGDSTDTQYF; cdr3_nt: TGCGCCAGCAGCACATACGGAGATAGCACAGATACGCAGTATTTT
j_call: TRBJ2-1; d_call: NA; clone_size: NA; v_call: TRBV29-1; cdr3_aa: CSVSSSVNEQFF; cdr3_nt: TGCAGCGTTAGTTCTAGCGTCAATGAGCAGTTCTTC
j_call: TRBJ2-7; d_call: TRBD1; clone_size: NA; v_call: TRBV6-5; cdr3_aa: CASRSQGVVEQYF; cdr3_nt: TGTGCCAGCAGATCACAGGGGGTGGTTGAGCAGTACTTC
j_call: TRBJ2-1; d_call: NA; clone_size: NA; v_call: TRBV4-3; cdr3_aa: CASRGPGQKSYNEQFF; cdr3_nt: TGCGCCAGCAGGGGACCGGGACAAAAATCCTACAATGAGCAGTTCTTC
j_call: TRBJ1-1; d_call: TRBD1; clone_size: few; v_call: TRBV5-5; cdr3_aa: CASSFPTGGTFF; cdr3_nt: TGTGCCAGCAGCTTTCCGACAGGGGGAACTTTCTTT
j_call: TRBJ1-3; d_call: NA; clone_size: NA; v_call: TRBV4-3; cdr3_aa: CASSQPQVLISGNTIYF; cdr3_nt: TGCGCCAGCAGCCAGCCCCAGGTGCTAATCTCTGGAAACACCATATATTTT
j_call: TRBJ2-1; d_call: NA; clone_size: NA; v_call: TRBV7-8; cdr3_aa: CASSFSQGYNEQFF; cdr3_nt: TGTGCCAGCAGCTTCTCTCAGGGCTACAATGAGCAGTTCTTC
j_call: TRBJ2-2; d_call: NA; clone_size: NA; v_call: TRBV5-6; cdr3_aa: CASSLAQANGELFF; cdr3_nt: TGTGCCAGCAGCTTGGCACAGGCGAACGGGGAGCTGTTTTTT
j_call: TRBJ2-3; d_call: TRBD2; clone_size: once; v_call: TRBV6-1; cdr3_aa: CASSERGERTDTQYF; cdr3_nt: TGTGCCAGCAGTGAACGGGGGGAGCGCACAGATACGCAGTATTTT
j_call: TRBJ2-3; d_call: TRBD1; clone_size: once; v_call: TRBV11-2; cdr3_aa: CASRPTGGSTDTQYF; cdr3_nt: TGTGCCAGCAGACCGACAGGGGGGAGCACAGATACGCAGTATTTT
j_call: TRBJ2-7; d_call: TRBD1; clone_size: NA; v_call: TRBV10-3; cdr3_aa: CAIRGQGANYEQYF; cdr3_nt: TGTGCCATCAGAGGACAGGGGGCGAATTACGAGCAGTACTTC
j_call: TRBJ2-3; d_call: TRBD2; clone_size: NA; v_call: TRBV10-3; cdr3_aa: CAVHGGSADTQYF; cdr3_nt: TGTGCCGTACACGGGGGGTCCGCAGATACGCAGTATTTT
j_call: TRBJ2-1; d_call: TRBD1; clone_size: NA; v_call: TRBV7-2; cdr3_aa: CASRVGQGDEQFF; cdr3_nt: TGTGCCAGCAGGGTCGGACAGGGCGATGAGCAGTTCTTC
j_call: TRBJ2-5; d_call: TRBD2; clone_size: NA; v_call: TRBV5-1; cdr3_aa: CASSRGTSGREETQYF; cdr3_nt: TGCGCCAGCAGCCGTGGAACTAGCGGGAGGGAAGAGACCCAGTACTTC